What follows describes a single T cell receptor (beta chain). The antigen remains unidentified. The data were taken from a study of T cell responses to AZD1222 COVID-19 vaccine. Sequencing was performed with immunoSEQ multiplex PCR; in TCRdb, only in-frame clones are kept and a portion is missing. The sample has 200,000 or so clones, 75% to 90% seen once; the top ten hold approximately 2.7%. The CDR3 is 13 residues long. CDR1 is MNHEY, CDR2 SVGEGT, per germline. The junction had 1 base not matched to a gene; V was cut back by 2 bases and J by 5 bases. Study results and limitations: Targets within unmutated variant regions were reportedly found for nearly half of spike-specific TCRs. Baseline serology detected seropositivity in only a handful of AZD1222 recipients. Repertoires were obtained only post-peak T cell response. Increased Spike-specific TCR breadth and depth were observed after two AZD1222 doses.

The TCR comes from an adult in good health. The chain recombines TRBV6-2 or TRBV6-3 with TRBJ2-5; 8 bases map to TRBD2. The input for sequencing was peripheral blood, taken on day 0 of MenACWY control vaccination. CDR3 residues: CASSYPGGETQYF. The CDR3 DNA is TGTGCCAGCAGTTACCCGGGAGGGGAGACCCAGTACTTC.